These T cell receptor beta chains were read from a single sample in a study of blood T cell repertoires in COVID-19. Measured with immunoSEQ multiplex PCR; TCRdb has only the in-frame clones, and not every one. The repertoire holds under 150,000 clones, with 75% to 90% as singletons. The source material was PBMCs or T cells enriched from blood (not recorded which). All receptors derive from a man between 45 and 60 years old in a cohort exposed to, infected with or recovered from COVID-19 (not recorded which). Each CDR3 is given with its conserved first and last residue. The D gene is left open where the match is weak. Not every row has a clone size; where given, it reads once, few, many or a size class.

>TRBJ2-5|.|.|TRBV3-1/TRBV3-2
CASSFGWGLGETQYF
TGTGCCAGCAGCTTCGGCTGGGGGCTGGGGGAGACCCAGTACTTC
>TRBJ1-2|TRBD1|once|TRBV12-3/TRBV12-4
CASSLNRGNGYTF
TGTGCCAGCAGTTTAAACAGGGGAAATGGCTACACCTTC
>TRBJ1-6|.|.|TRBV27
CASSPLYSPLHF
TGTGCCAGCAGTCCCCTCTATTCACCCCTCCACTTT
>TRBJ1-1|TRBD1|.|TRBV6-5
CASSLTDRANTEAFF
TGTGCCAGCAGTCTGACCGACAGGGCGAACACTGAAGCTTTCTTT
>TRBJ2-7|.|.|TRBV28
CASSLYYEQYF
TGTGCCAGCAGTCTCTACTACGAGCAGTACTTC
>TRBJ1-4|.|.|TRBV18
CASSPPGQGANEKLFF
TGTGCCAGCTCACCACCGGGTCAGGGCGCTAATGAAAAACTGTTTTTT
>TRBJ1-2|.|.|TRBV19
CASSITGTNYGYTF
TGTGCCAGTAGTATAACGGGGACTAACTATGGCTACACCTTC
>TRBJ2-3|.|.|TRBV6-2/TRBV6-3
CASSPDRRFYTDTQYF
TGTGCCAGCAGCCCTGACCGGAGGTTTTACACAGATACGCAGTATTTT
>TRBJ1-2|.|.|TRBV7-6
CASSPQGAGGYTF
TGTGCCAGCAGCCCACAGGGAGCCGGTGGCTACACCTTC
>TRBJ2-2|.|.|TRBV10-3
CAATGNTGELFF
TGTGCCGCGACAGGGAACACCGGGGAGCTGTTTTTT
>TRBJ1-1|.|.|TRBV6-5
CASGLHGAEAFF
TGTGCCAGCGGACTTCATGGGGCTGAAGCTTTCTTT
>TRBJ1-1|.|.|TRBV27
CASSIQGNTEAFF
TGTGCCAGCAGCATACAGGGTAACACTGAAGCTTTCTTT
>TRBJ1-1|TRBD1|few|TRBV14
CASSQIWDRGVDTEAFF
TGTGCCAGCAGCCAGATATGGGACAGGGGGGTTGATACTGAAGCTTTCTTT
>TRBJ2-7|TRBD1|.|TRBV6-5
CASSYIQGAYPYEQYF
TGTGCCAGCAGTTACATACAGGGGGCATATCCTTACGAGCAGTACTTC
>TRBJ2-7|.|.|TRBV5-8
CASSSSRAYEQYF
TGTGCCAGCAGCTCCTCGAGAGCCTACGAGCAGTACTTC
>TRBJ2-7|.|.|TRBV15
CATSRDAGSSYEQYF
TGTGCCACCAGCAGAGATGCGGGGAGCTCCTACGAGCAGTACTTC
>TRBJ1-1|TRBD1|.|TRBV25-1
CASSDPGGREAFF
TGTGCCAGCAGTGACCCAGGGGGGCGGGAAGCTTTCTTT
>TRBJ2-7|.|.|TRBV3-1/TRBV3-2
CASSQDQDLVYEQYF
TGTGCCAGCAGCCAAGATCAGGACTTAGTCTACGAGCAGTACTTC
>TRBJ2-7|TRBD1|.|TRBV4-2
CASSLDPGQGSSYEQYF
TGTGCCAGCAGCCTCGATCCAGGACAGGGGAGCTCCTACGAGCAGTACTTC
>TRBJ1-5|TRBD1|.|TRBV7-8
CASSVDRGQPQHF
TGTGCCAGCAGCGTAGACAGGGGCCAGCCCCAGCATTTT
>TRBJ1-2|TRBD1|.|TRBV6-2/TRBV6-3
CASSYGLATSQGYGYTF
TGTGCCAGCAGTTACGGCCTCGCGACCTCACAGGGGTATGGCTACACCTTC
>TRBJ2-7|TRBD1|few|TRBV19
CASTDRARYEQYF
TGTGCCAGTACAGACAGGGCAAGGTACGAGCAGTACTTC
>TRBJ1-2|TRBD1|.|TRBV5-1
CASSEGQGGYGYTF
TGCGCCAGCAGCGAGGGACAGGGGGGATATGGCTACACCTTC
>TRBJ1-4|.|.|TRBV7-9
CASSRGASNEKLFF
TGTGCCAGCAGCCGTGGCGCTAGTAATGAAAAACTGTTTTTT
>TRBJ2-7|TRBD1|.|TRBV11-2
CASSLSNGQGAVKQYF
TGTGCCAGCAGCCTATCCAACGGACAGGGGGCTGTTAAGCAGTACTTC
>TRBJ1-1|.|.|TRBV2
CASSARRMNTEAFF
TGTGCCAGCAGTGCTAGGAGGATGAACACTGAAGCTTTCTTT
>TRBJ2-7|TRBD1|.|TRBV11-2
CASSFRDSGNEQYF
TGTGCCAGCAGCTTCCGGGACAGCGGAAACGAGCAGTACTTC
>TRBJ2-5|.|.|TRBV3-1/TRBV3-2
CASRDAGFHGETQYF
TGTGCCAGCAGGGACGCGGGATTTCACGGGGAGACCCAGTACTTC
>TRBJ1-1|TRBD1|.|TRBV6-2/TRBV6-3
CASSPPTGVFTEAFF
TGTGCCAGCAGTCCGCCGACAGGGGTTTTCACTGAAGCTTTCTTT
>TRBJ1-2|TRBD1|.|TRBV19
CASTRQGSTGYTF
TGTGCCAGTACTCGACAGGGATCCACTGGCTACACCTTC
>TRBJ2-2|.|.|TRBV15
CATSIVAFLNTGELFF
TGTGCCACCAGCATCGTAGCGTTCCTGAACACCGGGGAGCTGTTTTTT
>TRBJ1-2|.|.|TRBV4-1
CASSQDRGISGGYTF
TGCGCCAGCAGCCAAGATCGGGGTATTTCAGGTGGCTACACCTTC
>TRBJ2-7|.|few|TRBV5-4
CASSFSYEQYF
TGTGCCAGCAGCTTTAGCTACGAGCAGTACTTC
>TRBJ2-5|.|.|TRBV9
CASSGPLQETQYF
TGTGCCAGCAGCGGGCCCCTCCAAGAGACCCAGTACTTC
>TRBJ1-2|.|once|TRBV10-3
CAISDLGAVGYTF
TGTGCCATCAGTGATTTGGGGGCAGTTGGCTACACCTTC
>TRBJ2-7|TRBD2|.|TRBV6-2/TRBV6-3
CASSYGASGTVAHEQYF
TGTGCCAGCAGTTACGGAGCTAGCGGAACTGTAGCCCACGAGCAGTACTTC
>TRBJ1-5|.|.|TRBV5-6
CASSPNRVRQPQHF
TGTGCCAGCAGCCCGAACAGGGTCCGACAGCCCCAGCATTTT
>TRBJ2-3|TRBD2|.|TRBV13
CASSLSPGGTDTQYF
TGTGCCAGCAGCTTATCCCCGGGGGGGACAGATACGCAGTATTTT
>TRBJ2-3|.|.|TRBV5-4
CASSSAFEDTDTQYF
TGTGCCAGCAGCTCCGCGTTTGAAGACACAGATACGCAGTATTTT
>TRBJ1-6|.|.|TRBV27
CASSLSGRYNSPLHF
TGTGCCAGCAGTTTAAGCGGCAGATATAATTCACCCCTCCACTTT
>TRBJ1-1|.|.|TRBV27
CASRSTGFTEAFF
TGTGCCAGCAGGTCTACAGGGTTCACTGAAGCTTTCTTT
>TRBJ2-1|.|.|TRBV12-2
CASRLERGRALNEQFF
TGTGCAAGTCGCTTAGAAAGGGGGAGGGCCCTCAATGAGCAGTTCTTC
>TRBJ2-7|TRBD1|few|TRBV5-1
CASSSSPDRVSYEQYF
TGCGCCAGCAGCTCCTCCCCGGACAGGGTCTCCTACGAGCAGTACTTC
>TRBJ1-1|.|.|TRBV19
CATTISGTANTEAFF
TGTGCCACCACCATTAGCGGGACGGCGAACACTGAAGCTTTCTTT
>TRBJ2-7|TRBD1|.|TRBV29-1
CSVRDRVHEQYF
TGCAGCGTCCGGGACAGGGTCCACGAGCAGTACTTC